Below, one TCR beta chain is given with its context. It has no known antigen specificity. The read ends 3 residues early relative to the CDR3; the germline J gene fills the gap. TCR beta CDR3 regions were amplified by multiplex PCR from an average of approximately 1,200 ng genomic DNA per sample using the immunoSEQ assay. To correct primer bias, the assay used a complete synthetic TCR repertoire to set an amplification baseline. Amplicons were sequenced on the Illumina platform. Per the source publication's procedure: Sequences were error-corrected by clustering with frequency ratios and a modified nearest-neighbor algorithm and were then analyzed in the immunoSEQ Analyzer with IMGT gene definitions. At each rarefaction depth, TCR richness and evenness were averaged across 20 rarefaction repeats, and any sample with fewer sequences than the depth was left out. Relative abundances of V, D and J genes were compared between groups using Wilcoxon rank sum tests, with FDR correction applied. For the blinded duplicates, the intraclass correlation was 90% to 97% for TCR richness and averaged roughly 79% across around 66 gene segments. Here the immuneACCESS table is served through TCRdb, limited to in-frame sequences with V and J called. Missing clones are a known gap in these copies; in checked studies unresolved V genes cover under half, and the rest lacks a known reason. Clone size and the V and J calls come from that table; the DNA yielded D and trimming. This sample's table lists approximately 39,000 clones. The ten top clones hold 1.7% of the sample.

The sample comes from a study of T cells in women clearing cervical HPV infection (dated by TCRdb to 2016 to 2019). Some background on the complete study: The cases were approximately 25 women with histologically confirmed HPV16-related CIN3 or worse, and 2 of these cases were invasive cancers. Controls were 25 women whose single incident HPV16 infection cleared within 12 months without precancer or cancer developing. Blood from cases was drawn at the visit where the lesion was first identified, while blood from controls was drawn once the infection was no longer detected. For cases, a median interval of 149 days, with an interquartile range of about 90 to 200 days, was observed between lesion detection and blood sampling. HLA typing was available for only a few women, so HLA type could not be excluded as a confounder. This exploratory proof-of-principle case-control study, nested within the Guanacaste HPV Natural History Study in Costa Rica, compared TCR repertoires among women with different cervical HPV16 outcomes. Cases were matched to controls by age within five years and by the year the sample was collected. Median age was about 32 years in cases versus around 40 in controls, and baseline characteristics did not differ significantly. In the parent cohort, around 10,000 women aged 18 or older were enrolled in Guanacaste, Costa Rica, during about 1993 to 1994 and were followed for more than 6 years. Quality controls consisted of five blinded duplicates per group, for a total of roughly 60 samples made up of approximately 50 participants and ten or so replicates. Overall results and qualifications from the work: Random forest classifiers that combined richness and V gene abundances separated cases from controls with an estimated AUC of 0.83. Because T-cell numbers per sample were unknown, differences in richness could reflect varying T-cell content rather than repertoire biology. CIN3+ cases had significantly higher TCR repertoire richness than controls across sequencing depths, but evenness did not differ between the groups. Cases had lower TRBV6-7 relative abundance than controls (roughly 0.12% versus 0.17%; Bonferroni P = 0.0008). Whether associations preceded infection or resulted from infection could not be shown with the cross-sectional design, and effector/memory subsets and HPV-specific T cells were not isolated.

Every participant had a single incident cervical HPV16 infection, and prevalent HPV16 infections were excluded. Cervical HPV DNA was detected by MY09/MY11 PCR and genotyped by dot-blot hybridization. Approximately 15 mL of heparinized blood was centrifuged, after which the buffy coat was aliquoted, frozen at -30 degrees C, and then stored at -80 degrees C. QIAGEN kits were used to extract genomic DNA from buffy coat specimens. The germline V gene sets CDR1 to MNHEY and CDR2 to SVGEGT. V is shortened by 6 bases, J by 3 bases, and the region joining them spans 20 bases. Inclusive of the bounding cysteine and phenylalanine, the CDR3 is 16 residues long. The 39 bases shown cover part of the CDR3, and their frame starts at base 1.

This TCR was recovered from a woman between 18 and 70 years old with a cervical HPV16 infection that either progressed to CIN3+ or cleared (not recorded which). Sequenced sample: blood buffy coat. The V and J genes are TRBV6-2 or TRBV6-3 and TRBJ1-1; the D gene is unclear. CDR3 loop: CASSRRVRAEDTEAFF. CDR3 DNA, as far as it was read: TGTGCCAGCAGCCGAAGAGTAAGGGCCGAGGACACTGAA.